Listed here are 18 T cell receptor beta chains from one sample, sequenced in a study of control samples from healthy donors and cancer patients. The data were produced by immunoSEQ multiplex PCR, yet TCRdb's version contains in-frame clones alone and is incomplete. The sample shows over 150,000 clones, about 93% of them seen only once. Sequenced: blood. Receptors were obtained from a man aged 18 to 35 in good health.

The V call is TRBV9, the J call TRBJ2-2, with 11 bases identical to TRBD1. The germline gives CDR1 SGDLS, CDR2 YYNGEE. The CDR3 is 14 amino acids. After removal of 7 bases from V and 7 bases from J, the junction contained 6 bases not matched to a gene. Here the CDR3 reads CASGQGALGGELFF. CDR3 DNA sequence: TGTGCCAGCGGACAGGGGGCGCTCGGCGGGGAGCTGTTTTTT.

The rearrangement links TRBV30 to TRBJ1-4, with D tentatively TRBD1 (5 bases). Looked up from germline, CDR1 is GTSNPN and CDR2 is SVGIG (reference sequence). The CDR3 is made up of 13 amino acids. Trimming left V 6 bases short and J 10 bases short, with 18 bases between. CDR3 sequence: CACRQSQAGKLFF. CDR3 nucleotides: TGTGCCTGCCGACAGTCGCAGGCTGGAAAACTGTTTTTT.

The V and J genes are TRBV11-2 and TRBJ2-7; maybe TRBD1 (6 bases). Trimming removed 4 bases at V and 4 bases at J, with 17 bases between. This CDR3 contains 15 residues. Per germline, CDR1 SGHAT and CDR2 FQNNGV. The CDR3 loop reads CASSWERGGWYEQYF. The CDR3 region has the DNA TGTGCCAGCAGCTGGGAAAGAGGGGGATGGTACGAGCAGTACTTC.

This chain links TRBV2 with TRBJ1-4, with TRBD1 identical over 8 bases. The CDR3 consists of 15 residues. Unmatched junction bases numbered 7, after V lost 2 bases and J lost 8 bases. The V gene's germline CDR1 is SNHLY and CDR2 FYNNEI. CDR3 amino acids: CASSERPGQEEKLFF. In DNA, the CDR3 is TGTGCCAGCAGTGAACGACCGGGACAGGAGGAAAAACTGTTTTTT. The variable domain in full, with the rest retrieved from reference TRBV2 and TRBJ1-4, is EPEVTQTPSHQVTQMGQEVILRCVPISNHLYFYWYRQILGQKVEFLVSFYNNEISEKSEIFDDQFSVERPDGSNFTLKIRSTKLEDSAMYFCASSERPGQEEKLFFGSGTQLSVL.

This clone was recorded once. This chain uses TRBV27 with TRBJ1-2, with no clear D. Trimming cost V 3 bases and J 2 bases, with 19 bases left between them. Germline V gene sequence: CDR1 MNHEY, CDR2 SMNVEV (reference sequence). CDR3 length equals 17 residues. CDR3 sequence (DNA): TGTGCCAGCAGTTTCGGGTCCCTGGGCATAGGGAACTATGGCTACACCTTC. Its translation is CASSFGSLGIGNYGYTF.

The chain joins TRBV3-1 (or the pseudogene TRBV3-2) to TRBJ1-2, with 9 bases that match TRBD1. This CDR3 has 17 amino acids. J was trimmed by 2 bases and V by 3 bases; bases with no gene match: 10. Per germline, CDR1 LGHDT and CDR2 YNNKEL (reference sequence). The CDR3 loop reads CASSQSDRGFMNYGYTF. CDR3 coding DNA: TGTGCCAGCAGCCAGTCGGACAGGGGCTTTATGAACTATGGCTACACCTTC.

This clone was recorded once. This chain uses TRBV27 with TRBJ2-2; 9 bases map to TRBD2. With V trimmed by 6 bases and J by 3 bases, 8 bases remained unmatched. The CDR3 loop spans 16 amino acids. The V gene's germline CDR1 is MNHEY and CDR2 SMNVEV (reference sequence). The CDR3 DNA follows: TGTGCCAGCAGCCCCGTGGCGGGGGGGTACACCGGGGAGCTGTTTTTT. Its translation: CASSPVAGGYTGELFF.

In its sample, this clone was seen a few times. The genes are TRBV12-3 or TRBV12-4 and TRBJ2-3, with D maybe TRBD2 (7 bases). Trimming shortened V by 7 bases and J by 5 bases, and 13 bases separated the two germline ends. The CDR3 is made up of 13 amino acids. In DNA form, the CDR3 reads TGTGCCAGCAAGTCGGGGGGCGGAGATACGCAGTATTTT. It encodes CASKSGGGDTQYF.

The chain has TRBV7-6 and TRBJ1-4, with TRBD1 matching over 8 bases. The trim removed 1 base at V and 6 bases at J, leaving 19 bases unmatched. The germline gives CDR1 SGHVS, CDR2 FNYEAQ. The CDR3 consists of 20 residues. The CDR3 here is CASSLVIPFGRGLKDEKLFF. The DNA for the CDR3 is TGTGCCAGCAGCTTAGTTATCCCTTTTGGCAGGGGGCTGAAGGATGAAAAACTGTTTTTT.

The rearrangement links TRBV5-1 to TRBJ2-2; D is uncertain. V lost 1 base and J lost 0, with 7 bases in between. The CDR3 runs 15 residues. Looked up from germline, CDR1 is SGHRS and CDR2 is YFSETQ. The CDR3 protein is CASSLLQTNTGELFF. The CDR3 nucleotides are TGCGCCAGCAGCTTGCTACAGACGAACACCGGGGAGCTGTTTTTT.

The genes are TRBV27 and TRBJ2-5; 8 nucleotides line up with TRBD2. After removal of 5 bases from V and 2 bases from J, the junction contained 13 bases not matched to a gene. Germline V gives CDR1 MNHEY, CDR2 SMNVEV (reference sequence). The CDR3 runs to 17 residues. The CDR3 sequence: CASSPSLGRGLQETQYF. For the CDR3, the DNA is TGTGCCAGCAGTCCATCACTCGGGAGGGGCTTACAAGAGACCCAGTACTTC.

Only one count was recorded for this clone. The chain is built from TRBV27 and TRBJ2-7; 8 nucleotides align to TRBD2. J gave up 3 bases and V 3 bases, and 10 bases lay outside the gene matches. The CDR3 is 16 amino acids. CDR1 and CDR2 from the germline V gene are MNHEY and SMNVEV (reference sequence). CDR3 amino acids: CASSLFGAGGFYEQYF. In DNA form, the CDR3 reads TGTGCCAGCAGTTTGTTCGGCGCGGGGGGATTCTACGAGCAGTACTTC.

As regards this clone: At the DNA level, this CDR3 is encoded by other sequences in the same sample as well. The chain joins TRBV7-3 to TRBJ2-5; D may be TRBD2 (7 bases). Germline lookup yields CDR1 SGHTA and CDR2 FQGTGA. The CDR3 has 15 residues. Trimming pared 1 base from V and 3 bases from J, leaving 12 bases between. CDR3 DNA sequence: TGTGCCAGCAGCTTAATGGGGGGGGGCGAAGAGACCCAGTACTTC. It yields the protein CASSLMGGGEETQYF.

This chain links TRBV2 with TRBJ2-1; 8 bases agree with TRBD1. From germline, CDR1 is SNHLY and CDR2 FYNNEI. After removal of 10 bases from V and 3 bases from J, the junction contained 5 bases not matched to a gene. The length of the CDR3 is 13 residues. The CDR3 nucleotides are TGTGCCACCACCGGGACAGGCTACAATGAGCAGTTCTTC. It is translated as CATTGTGYNEQFF.

In its sample, this clone was seen once. The DNA for the CDR3 is TGTGCCAGCAGCACTCCGACAGGGTATGGCTACACCTTC. This gives the protein CASSTPTGYGYTF. V is TRBV5-4 and J is TRBJ1-2; TRBD1 agrees at 7 bases. V gave up 4 bases and J gave up 5 bases; unmatched junction bases: 5. The V gene's germline CDR1 is SGHNT and CDR2 YYREEE (reference sequence). CDR3 length: 13 residues.

V gene TRBV14 combines with J gene TRBJ1-6; D is ambiguous. The V end lost 2 bases, the J end lost 9 bases, and 8 bases lay between the germline ends. CDR1 is SGHDN and CDR2 is FVKESK in the germline V gene. This CDR3 comprises 13 residues. CDR3 in amino acids: CASSQSISSPLHF. For the CDR3, the DNA is TGTGCCAGCAGCCAAAGTATAAGTTCACCCCTCCACTTT.

The rearrangement uses TRBV25-1 and TRBJ2-7; 7 positions agree with TRBD2. J gave up 4 bases and V 4 bases, and 7 bases lay outside the gene matches. The CDR3 is 14 amino acids. CDR1 and CDR2 from the germline V gene are MGHDK and SYGVNS. The CDR3 DNA sequence: TGTGCCAGCAGTGGGGGGGAGGGAAAATACGAGCAGTACTTC. Amino acids: CASSGGEGKYEQYF.

The rearrangement joins TRBV24-1 to TRBJ1-2; D is unresolved. This CDR3 has 11 amino acids. Trimming removed 9 bases from V and 0 bases from J, with 4 bases in between. Germline lookup yields CDR1 KGHDR and CDR2 SFDVKD. This CDR3 is CATRSNYGYTF. Here the CDR3 DNA reads TGTGCCACCCGGTCTAACTATGGCTACACCTTC.